Listed here are 22 T cell receptor beta chains from one sample, sequenced in a study of blood T cell repertoires in COVID-19. Using immunoSEQ multiplex PCR, the repertoire was profiled, and TCRdb retains in-frame clones only, with some absent. Seen here are 200,000 to 300,000 clones, about 89% observed once, and the top ten hold around a tenth. The sample was peripheral blood. These receptors were collected from a middle-aged man who had recovered from COVID-19.

This clone was seen only a few times. V gene TRBV7-9 combines with J gene TRBJ1-2, with 10 bases fitting TRBD1. Germline V gene lookup returns CDR1 SEHNR and CDR2 FQNEAQ (reference sequence). The CDR3 runs to 16 residues. Trimming removed 5 bases from V and 7 bases from J; junction bases left unmatched: 13. CDR3 protein: CASSLDRGQALRGYTF. DNA of the CDR3: TGTGCCAGCAGCCTCGACAGGGGGCAGGCCTTGCGTGGCTACACCTTC. Looking up the rest from reference TRBV7-9 and TRBJ1-2 gives the full variable domain: DTGVSQNPRHKITKRGQNVTFRCDPISEHNRLYWYRQTLGQGPEFLTYFQNEAQLEKSRLLSDRFSAERPKGSFSTLEIQRTEQGDSAMYLCASSLDRGQALRGYTFGSGTRLTVV.

This CDR3 reads CASSLATGTYEQYF. As DNA, the CDR3 is TGTGCCAGCAGCTTGGCGACGGGGACCTACGAGCAGTACTTC. The chain has TRBV5-5 and TRBJ2-7; perhaps TRBD2 as D (5 bases). This CDR3 has 14 amino acids. Per germline, CDR1 SGHKS and CDR2 YYEKEE (reference sequence). V shed 0 bases and J shed 2 bases, with 9 bases lying between them.

DNA of the CDR3: TGCAGCGTCACCGAGTACGAGCAGTACTTC. This codes for CSVTEYEQYF. This rearrangement joins TRBV29-1 to TRBJ2-7; D is undetermined. CDR1 is SQVTM, CDR2 ANQGSEA, per germline. Trimming removed 6 bases from V and 4 bases from J, with 7 bases in between. The CDR3 length is 10 residues.

The V gene is TRBV7-9, the J gene TRBJ1-4; TRBD1 matches 7 bases. In germline, CDR1 is SEHNR, CDR2 FQNEAQ (reference sequence). V trimming: 5 bases; J trimming: 8 bases; junction bases outside the gene matches: 11. This CDR3 comprises 15 residues. The CDR3 region has the DNA TGTGCCAGCAGCATACCACAGGGGTTGGACGAAAAACTGTTTTTT. Amino acid sequence: CASSIPQGLDEKLFF.

The rearrangement uses TRBV29-1 and TRBJ1-4, with D possibly being TRBD1 (5 bases). Trimming took off 5 bases at V and 0 bases at J, with 7 bases between the two ends. CDR1 is SQVTM and CDR2 is ANQGSEA in the germline V gene. This CDR3 has 13 amino acids. The DNA for the CDR3 is TGCAGCGTTAGCAGGGCAACTAATGAAAAACTGTTTTTT. This translates into CSVSRATNEKLFF.

This clone was detected only a few times. The chain uses TRBV6-5 and TRBJ1-5, with D tentatively TRBD1 (6 bases). Germline V gives CDR1 MNHEY, CDR2 SVGAGI. This CDR3 has 13 residues. The V end lost 4 bases, the J end lost 10 bases, and 14 bases lay between the germline ends. The DNA of the CDR3 is TGTGCCAGCAGTTCCAGACAGGCCAGCCCCCAGCATTTT. Translated, it gives CASSSRQASPQHF.

The V and J genes are TRBV5-1 and TRBJ1-2; 11 nucleotides align to TRBD1. Germline CDR1 is SGHRS and CDR2 is YFSETQ. J was trimmed by 4 bases and V by 4 bases; bases with no gene match: 12. The CDR3 runs to 17 residues. The CDR3 coding sequence is TGCGCCAGCAGCCGTACCCTCGGGACAGGGGGGACCTATGGCTACACCTTC. It codes for CASSRTLGTGGTYGYTF.

The chain combines TRBV12-3 or TRBV12-4 with TRBJ2-5; no definite D call. Trimming took 4 bases from V and 5 from J, leaving 11 bases between them. This CDR3 is 13 amino acids long. CDR3 protein: CASSSRNAETQYF. The CDR3 DNA is TGTGCCAGCAGTTCCCGCAATGCGGAGACCCAGTACTTC.

The V call is TRBV6-5, the J call TRBJ2-7; 8 bases map to TRBD1. V gave up 6 bases and J gave up 6 bases; unmatched junction bases: 10. The CDR3 is 14 amino acids. Germline CDR1 and CDR2: MNHEY and SVGAGI. The CDR3 region is CASRNRDRPFEQYF. The CDR3 DNA sequence: TGTGCCAGCAGGAACCGGGACAGGCCTTTCGAGCAGTACTTC.

This chain links TRBV9 with TRBJ2-7; no firm D call. V gave up 0 bases and J gave up 1 base, with 8 bases separating them. CDR1 and CDR2 from the germline V gene are SGDLS and YYNGEE. The CDR3 totals 14 residues. In DNA, the CDR3 is TGTGCCAGCAGCGTAGGCGGCTATTCCTACGAGCAGTACTTC. It codes for CASSVGGYSYEQYF.

The gene calls are TRBV5-4 and TRBJ1-4, with TRBD1 matching 9 bases. The CDR3 runs to 15 residues. The germline CDR1 and CDR2 sequences are SGHNT and YYREEE (reference sequence). Trimming took 4 bases from V and 8 from J; bases not matched to a gene: 9. CDR3 in amino acids: CASSPGQGRSEKLFF. The CDR3 DNA follows: TGTGCCAGCAGCCCAGGACAGGGGAGGAGCGAAAAACTGTTTTTT.

The rearrangement uses TRBV12-3 or TRBV12-4 and TRBJ2-1; D is uncertain. Deletions cut 5 bases from V and 3 bases from J, with 8 bases between. The length of the CDR3 is 13 residues. The CDR3 sequence is CASSDTYYNEQFF. The CDR3 DNA follows: TGTGCCAGCAGTGACACCTACTACAATGAGCAGTTCTTC.

This chain connects TRBV30 to TRBJ2-2, with D possibly TRBD2 on 5 matching bases. This CDR3 has 13 residues. The germline V and J ends were trimmed by 4 bases and 4 bases, with 10 bases remaining between them. Looked up from germline, CDR1 is GTSNPN and CDR2 is SVGIG (reference sequence). The CDR3, as DNA: TGTGCCTGGAAGAGAGGGAGCACCGGGGAGCTGTTTTTT. As protein: CAWKRGSTGELFF. Full variable domain (rest looked up from reference TRBV30 and TRBJ2-2): SQTIHQWPATLVQPVGSPLSLECTVEGTSNPNLYWYRQAAGRGLQLLFYSVGIGQISSEVPQNLSASRPQDRQFILSSKKLLLSDSGFYLCAWKRGSTGELFFGEGSRLTVL.

The chain is built from TRBV6-6 and TRBJ1-1; 8 bases match TRBD1. The germline V gene encodes CDR1 MNHNY and CDR2 SVGAGI (reference sequence). Unmatched junction bases numbered 7, after V lost 7 bases and J lost 0 bases. The CDR3 is 15 residues long. CDR3 region: CASTGTGVMNTEAFF. The CDR3, as DNA: TGTGCCAGCACCGGGACAGGTGTTATGAACACTGAAGCTTTCTTT.

The gene calls are TRBV6-2 or TRBV6-3 and TRBJ2-5; 9 nucleotides line up with TRBD2. Per the germline V gene, CDR1 is MNHEY and CDR2 is SVGEGT. The CDR3 is 14 amino acids. Trimming at V came to 1 base and at J to 5 bases, leaving 2 bases not matched to a gene. CDR3 nucleotide sequence: TGTGCCAGCAGTTACTTGGCGGGGGGGGAGACCCAGTACTTC. Residues: CASSYLAGGETQYF.

The CDR3 reads CASTRGEERYGYTF. CDR3 coding DNA: TGTGCCAGCACCCGGGGGGAGGAGCGATATGGCTACACCTTC. The gene calls are TRBV25-1 and TRBJ1-2, with D perhaps matching TRBD1 (5 bases). V gave up 7 bases and J gave up 5 bases, with 17 bases separating them. Looked up from germline, CDR1 is MGHDK and CDR2 is SYGVNS. This CDR3 has 14 amino acids.

This clone has just one count. The chain joins TRBV7-6 to TRBJ2-1; TRBD2 matches at 11 bases. J lost 3 bases, V lost 1 base, and 11 bases had no gene match. CDR3 size: 19 residues. Germline values: CDR1 SGHVS, CDR2 FNYEAQ. The chain's CDR3 is CASSLGGDPGLADYNEQFF. Here the CDR3 DNA reads TGTGCCAGCAGCTTAGGGGGCGACCCGGGACTAGCGGACTACAATGAGCAGTTCTTC.

The table lists this clone with a few counts. This rearrangement joins TRBV6-5 to TRBJ1-1; 10 bases match TRBD1. This CDR3 spans 13 amino acids. Germline V gives CDR1 MNHEY, CDR2 SVGAGI. Trimming removed 10 bases from V and 3 bases from J; junction bases left unmatched: 5. The CDR3 protein is CAIRDRGYTEAFF. The CDR3 nucleotides read TGTGCCATCCGGGACAGGGGATACACTGAAGCTTTCTTT.

The rearrangement uses TRBV29-1 and TRBJ2-2, with D possibly TRBD2 on 5 matching bases. From germline, CDR1 is SQVTM and CDR2 ANQGSEA. V was cut by 4 bases and J by 6 bases, with 15 bases left in between. CDR3 length: 14 amino acids. CDR3 sequence (DNA): TGCAGCGTTGTGGCGGGTGCCATTCCCGGGGAGCTGTTTTTT. Translating gives CSVVAGAIPGELFF.

This chain connects TRBV9 to TRBJ1-2; D gene ambiguous. The CDR3 covers 13 residues. Per the germline V gene, CDR1 is SGDLS and CDR2 is YYNGEE. Trimming took 4 bases from V and 6 from J, leaving 13 bases between them. CDR3 amino acids: CASSPRGTDGYTF. DNA for the CDR3: TGTGCCAGCAGCCCCCGGGGTACTGATGGCTACACCTTC.

The rearrangement joins TRBV9 to TRBJ1-5, with D maybe TRBD1 (5 bases). With 2 bases removed from V and 6 bases from J, the gap between germline ends came to 12 bases. Germline V gives CDR1 SGDLS, CDR2 YYNGEE. The CDR3 covers 14 residues. The CDR3 loop is CASSVGGVSQPQHF. In DNA form, the CDR3 reads TGTGCCAGCAGCGTCGGGGGGGTCAGTCAGCCCCAGCATTTT.

The chain is built from TRBV9 and TRBJ2-3; TRBD2 might be the D (5 bases). The CDR3 extends over 17 amino acids. Trimming cost V 3 bases and J 0 bases, with 17 bases left between them. Germline CDR1 SGDLS, CDR2 YYNGEE. CDR3: CASSGKRTSASTDTQYF. CDR3 bases: TGTGCCAGCAGCGGAAAAAGGACTTCCGCTAGCACAGATACGCAGTATTTT.